This T cell receptor beta chain was sequenced during a study of blood T cell repertoires in COVID-19. Clones were read by immunoSEQ multiplex PCR, and TCRdb kept only the in-frame ones, dropping some. The profile covers about 60,000 clones, with approximately 86% appearing a single time and approximately 18% taken by the ten largest. V lost 5 bases, J lost 8 bases, and 12 bases lay in between. The CDR3 totals 12 residues. The germline gives CDR1 SEHNR, CDR2 FQNEAQ (reference sequence). The chain carries TRBV7-9 and TRBJ1-2, with D hard to call. The sequence was collected from an elderly woman with active COVID-19. Sequenced: peripheral blood. CDR3 residues: CASSRQDTGYTF. The CDR3 region has the DNA TGTGCCAGCAGCCGACAAGACACCGGCTACACCTTC. Combining the CDR3 with reference TRBV7-9 and TRBJ1-2 gives the whole variable domain DTGVSQNPRHKITKRGQNVTFRCDPISEHNRLYWYRQTLGQGPEFLTYFQNEAQLEKSRLLSDRFSAERPKGSFSTLEIQRTEQGDSAMYLCASSRQDTGYTFGSGTRLTVV.